Below, 21 T cell receptor beta chains from the same sample are listed, as sequenced in a study of blood T cell repertoires in COVID-19. The data were produced by immunoSEQ multiplex PCR, yet TCRdb's version contains in-frame clones alone and is incomplete. The data contain around 200,000 clones, approximately 91% of them singletons. Sequenced input: peripheral blood. These TCRs come from a man aged 35 to 55 with acute or convalescent COVID-19.

The chain uses TRBV18 and TRBJ2-2, with D tentatively TRBD2 (5 bases). CDR1 is KGHSH, CDR2 LQKENI, per germline. The CDR3 consists of 14 residues. The ends were cut back, 2 bases at V and 7 bases at J, with 11 bases in the middle. The CDR3 protein is CASSPKTSHGELFF. The CDR3 DNA sequence: TGTGCCAGCTCACCAAAAACTAGTCACGGGGAGCTGTTTTTT.

The V gene is TRBV7-8, the J gene TRBJ2-1, with D possibly matching TRBD2 (5 bases). Germline loops: CDR1 SGHVS, CDR2 FQNEAQ. This CDR3 has 17 residues. The ends were cut back, 6 bases at V and 0 bases at J, with 18 bases in the middle. CDR3 DNA: TGTGCCAGCAGACTCGTAGGGAGAGACCCCTCCTACAATGAGCAGTTCTTC. It encodes CASRLVGRDPSYNEQFF.

This clone was counted only a few times. V and J are TRBV15 and TRBJ2-1; 14 nucleotides align to TRBD2. Germline CDR1 and CDR2: LNHNV and YYDKDF (reference sequence). This CDR3 contains 17 residues. J gave up 5 bases and V 5 bases, and 8 bases lay outside the gene matches. The CDR3: CATSLFGLAGGNNEQFF. The CDR3 bases are TGTGCCACCAGCCTATTCGGACTAGCGGGGGGAAACAATGAGCAGTTCTTC.

The count of this clone is one. This chain connects TRBV30 to TRBJ1-2; 7 bases fit TRBD1. Germline assignment: CDR1 GTSNPN and CDR2 SVGIG (reference sequence). Germline trimming cut 4 bases from V and 4 bases from J; bases unmatched to any gene: 6. CDR3 length: 13 residues. Here the CDR3 reads CAWTGTDSYGYTF. DNA for the CDR3: TGTGCCTGGACCGGGACAGACTCCTATGGCTACACCTTC.

V usage is TRBV6-4 and J usage is TRBJ2-7; TRBD1 agrees at 11 bases. There are 16 residues in the CDR3. V trimming: 3 bases; J trimming: 0 bases; junction bases outside the gene matches: 4. Germline lookup yields CDR1 MRHNA and CDR2 SNTAGT. The CDR3, as DNA: TGTGCCAGCAGTGAGTCGGACAGGGGGCCCTCCTACGAGCAGTACTTC. Translation: CASSESDRGPSYEQYF.

This clone was observed once. The chain is built from TRBV7-6 and TRBJ2-3, with 9 nucleotides matching TRBD1. From germline, CDR1 is SGHVS and CDR2 FNYEAQ. J lost 6 bases, V lost 0 bases, and 4 bases had no gene match. CDR3 length: 15 amino acids. The CDR3 here is CASSLAVQGADTQYF. For the CDR3, the DNA is TGTGCCAGCAGCTTAGCCGTACAGGGGGCGGATACGCAGTATTTT.

The chain recombines TRBV6-5 with TRBJ2-7; perhaps TRBD1 as D (5 bases). V lost 5 bases and J 5 bases, leaving 16 bases between the germline ends. Per germline, CDR1 MNHEY and CDR2 SVGAGI. This CDR3 has 14 residues. CDR3 DNA: TGTGCCAGCAGTCGGACATCCTCCTTAAACGAGCAGTACTTC. It specifies CASSRTSSLNEQYF.

V usage is TRBV5-1 and J usage is TRBJ2-2; D remains ambiguous. V was clipped by 0 bases and J by 6 bases, with 12 bases between them. The CDR3 loop spans 15 amino acids. The V gene's germline CDR1 is SGHRS and CDR2 YFSETQ. The DNA of the CDR3 is TGCGCCAGCAGCTTGGTCAGCGCCCGGGCCGGGGAGCTGTTTTTT. Translation: CASSLVSARAGELFF.

This chain connects TRBV19 to TRBJ2-5, with D perhaps TRBD1 (5 bases). Germline-derived CDR1 and CDR2 are LNHDA and SQIVND (reference sequence). Trimming removed 6 bases from V and 2 bases from J, with 10 bases in between. The CDR3 runs 13 residues. The CDR3 spells CASRFRQQETQYF. The CDR3 DNA reads as TGTGCCAGTAGGTTTAGACAGCAAGAGACCCAGTACTTC.

The chain has TRBV7-9 and TRBJ2-7; perhaps TRBD1 as D (5 bases). The CDR3 is 12 amino acids. The germline gives CDR1 SEHNR, CDR2 FQNEAQ (reference sequence). V lost 6 bases, J lost 2 bases, and 8 bases lay in between. CDR3 sequence: CASRTETYEQYF. CDR3 nucleotide sequence: TGTGCCAGCAGGACAGAAACCTACGAGCAGTACTTC. Full variable domain (rest looked up from reference TRBV7-9 and TRBJ2-7): DTGVSQNPRHKITKRGQNVTFRCDPISEHNRLYWYRQTLGQGPEFLTYFQNEAQLEKSRLLSDRFSAERPKGSFSTLEIQRTEQGDSAMYLCASRTETYEQYFGPGTRLTVT.

The rearrangement uses TRBV28 and TRBJ2-3, with 12 nucleotides matching TRBD1. The junction had 18 bases not matched to a gene; V was cut back by 5 bases and J by 0 bases. Germline lookup yields CDR1 MDHEN and CDR2 SYDVKM. The CDR3 contains 21 residues. CDR3 protein: CASSPAPGQGAWTPSTDTQYF. The DNA of the CDR3 is TGTGCCAGCAGTCCTGCCCCGGGACAGGGGGCTTGGACCCCTAGCACAGATACGCAGTATTTT.

V is TRBV9 and J is TRBJ1-1, with a possible D match to TRBD1 (5 bases). Per the germline V gene, CDR1 is SGDLS and CDR2 is YYNGEE. V lost 0 bases and J 6 bases, leaving 33 bases between the germline ends. The CDR3 length is 21 residues. CDR3 in DNA: TGTGCCAGCAGCGTAGTAAGTTCGGGAGACAGACGGGCCGAGTTGAGTGCTGAAGCTTTCTTT. Translating gives CASSVVSSGDRRAELSAEAFF.

V and J are TRBV3-1 (or the pseudogene TRBV3-2) and TRBJ2-7; D remains ambiguous. CDR3 size: 15 residues. CDR1 and CDR2 from the germline V gene are LGHDT and YNNKEL (reference sequence). V was cut by 1 base and J by 1 base, with 11 bases left in between. DNA for the CDR3: TGTGCCAGCAGCCAAGTCCCGCAGGCATCCTACGAGCAGTACTTC. Translating it yields CASSQVPQASYEQYF.

The genes are TRBV5-1 and TRBJ2-3; TRBD1 aligns across 9 bases. Germline CDR1 reads SGHRS; CDR2 reads YFSETQ. Losses at the gene ends were 3 bases for V and 6 bases for J; bases not matched to a gene: 5. CDR3 size: 14 residues. The CDR3 region is CASSSGTGSDTQYF. CDR3 nucleotides: TGCGCCAGCAGCTCCGGGACAGGGTCCGATACGCAGTATTTT.

The chain joins TRBV29-1 to TRBJ2-1; 11 positions agree with TRBD2. Trimming took 3 bases from V and 3 from J; bases not matched to a gene: 7. Looked up from germline, CDR1 is SQVTM and CDR2 is ANQGSEA. CDR3 size: 16 residues. In DNA, the CDR3 is TGCAGCGTTGAGGGACTAGCGGAGGGTCGCTACAATGAGCAGTTCTTC. Protein product: CSVEGLAEGRYNEQFF.

This chain connects TRBV5-6 to TRBJ1-5; D is uncertain. The CDR3 is 18 amino acids. Germline CDR1 is SGHDT and CDR2 is YYEEEE. V dropped 0 bases and J dropped 4 bases, with 20 bases sitting between them. The CDR3 reads CASSLAGREGFGNQPQHF. In nucleotides, the CDR3 is TGTGCCAGCAGCTTGGCCGGAAGGGAGGGATTCGGAAATCAGCCCCAGCATTTT.

The chain is built from TRBV5-6 and TRBJ2-4; maybe TRBD1 (5 bases). Trimming pared 3 bases from V and 5 bases from J, leaving 15 bases between. Germline V lookup: CDR1 SGHDT, CDR2 YYEEEE. The CDR3 extends over 15 amino acids. CDR3 DNA sequence: TGTGCCAGCAGCTCCCGGCACAGGCTTGAAAACATTCAGTACTTC. This encodes CASSSRHRLENIQYF. Filled out from reference TRBV5-6 and TRBJ2-4, the complete variable domain reads DAGVTQSPTHLIKTRGQQVTLRCSPKSGHDTVSWYQQALGQGPQFIFQYYEEEERQRGNFPDRFSGHQFPNYSSELNVNALLLGDSALYLCASSSRHRLENIQYFGAGTRLSVL.

The chain joins TRBV11-3 to TRBJ2-1; the match to TRBD1 covers 7 bases. The V gene's germline CDR1 is SGHNT and CDR2 YENEEA. The CDR3 is 14 residues long. After removal of 1 base from V and 5 bases from J, the junction contained 2 bases not matched to a gene. The CDR3 here is CASSLGQGNNEQFF. CDR3 nucleotides: TGTGCCAGCAGCTTAGGACAGGGAAACAATGAGCAGTTCTTC.

The chain recombines TRBV4-1 with TRBJ2-7, with 7 bases that match TRBD1. CDR1 is MGHRA and CDR2 is YSYEKL in the germline V gene. This CDR3 has 14 residues. The V segment lost 6 bases and the J segment 1 base; nucleotides outside the gene matches: 6. CDR3 coding DNA: TGCGCCAGCAGTCGACCGGGACAGTCCTACGAGCAGTACTTC. Protein: CASSRPGQSYEQYF.

This clone was observed a few times. The V and J genes are TRBV27 and TRBJ2-2; D might be TRBD1 (6 bases). CDR3 size: 17 residues. CDR1 and CDR2 from the germline V gene are MNHEY and SMNVEV (reference sequence). V dropped 3 bases and J dropped 0 bases, with 14 bases sitting between them. CDR3 region: CASSFGPGDANTGELFF. The CDR3 DNA reads as TGTGCCAGCAGTTTTGGGCCAGGGGACGCGAACACCGGGGAGCTGTTTTTT.

The rearrangement uses TRBV6-2 or TRBV6-3 and TRBJ2-7; D is perhaps TRBD2 (5 bases). Trimming shortened V by 5 bases and J by 4 bases, and 21 bases separated the two germline ends. The CDR3 has 16 amino acids. CDR1 and CDR2 from the germline V gene are MNHEY and SVGEGT. The CDR3 sequence: CASSQHPISTGYEQYF. Written as DNA, the CDR3 is TGTGCCAGCAGTCAACACCCTATTAGTACGGGGTACGAGCAGTACTTC.